Shown below are 11 T cell receptor beta chains from a single sample sequenced in a study of T cells expressing NK-cell markers. TCRdb re-called the 5' RACE reads; every CDR3 protein appears as one record, without DNA. The repertoire shows about 410,000 distinct CDR3 sequences; the top ten hold around a tenth. The sample taken for sequencing was blood T cells: a sorted CD56 or NKG2C T cell subset, CD4+ or CD8+ T cells, or bulk PBMC T cells (not recorded which). The source of these receptors is a woman in her 50s in good health.

The J gene is TRBJ2-2, the V gene TRBV27; lacking DNA, the TRBD2 call made by TCRdb goes unchecked. The CDR3 loop spans 15 amino acids. From germline, CDR1 is MNHEY and CDR2 SMNVEV (reference sequence). CDR3 residues: CASTEREPVTGELFF.

J is TRBJ2-1 and V is TRBV29-1; the TCRdb D gene call, TRBD1, has no DNA to confirm it. CDR1 SQVTM and CDR2 ANQGSEA come from the germline V gene. The CDR3 covers 12 residues. The CDR3 is CSVGRQGWEQFF.

The chain combines TRBV29-1 with TRBJ1-2; as DNA is missing, the TRBD1 call by TCRdb cannot be tested. CDR1 is SQVTM, CDR2 ANQGSEA, per germline. The CDR3 totals 15 residues. The CDR3 region is CSGGGTTVHPYGYTF. The full variable domain, its missing parts supplied by reference TRBV29-1 and TRBJ1-2, is SAVISQKPSRDICQRGTSLTIQCQVDSQVTMMFWYRQQPGQSLTLIATANQGSEATYESGFVIDKFPISRPNLTFSTLTVSNMSPEDSSIYLCSGGGTTVHPYGYTFGSGTRLTVV.

This chain joins TRBV11-2 and TRBJ2-7; no DNA is available, so the TRBD1 call from TCRdb remains unchecked. The CDR3 runs 13 residues. Germline CDR1 reads SGHAT; CDR2 reads FQNNGV. The CDR3 region is CASSWRRNYEQYF. The variable domain in full, completed from reference TRBV11-2 and TRBJ2-7, reads EAGVAQSPRYKIIEKRQSVAFWCNPISGHATLYWYQQILGQGPKLLIQFQNNGVVDDSQLPKDRFSAERLKGVDSTLKIQPAKLEDSAVYLCASSWRRNYEQYFGPGTRLTVT.

The chain employs TRBV29-1 and TRBJ1-1; absent DNA, TCRdb's TRBD1 call cannot be checked. CDR3 length: 13 residues. Germline V gene data show CDR1 as SQVTM and CDR2 as ANQGSEA. The CDR3 loop reads CSVNRATNTEAFF.

The CDR3 loop is CASSLRTGGKDSPLHF. The chain carries TRBV12-3 or TRBV12-4 and TRBJ1-6; TCRdb indicates TRBD1, and absent DNA this call remains unverified. This CDR3 comprises 16 residues.

The chain links TRBV5-1 to TRBJ2-7; without DNA, the TCRdb call of TRBD1 cannot be checked. CDR1 is SGHRS, CDR2 YFSETQ, per germline. The CDR3 extends over 14 amino acids. This CDR3 is CASSMGQTLYEQYF.

The chain employs TRBV20-1 and TRBJ2-5. The germline V gene has CDR1 DFQATT and CDR2 SNEGSKA (reference sequence). The CDR3 runs 11 residues. CDR3 in amino acids: CSAEVQETQYF.

V and J are TRBV3-1 and TRBJ2-2. Germline CDR1 LGHDT, CDR2 YNNKEL (reference sequence). The CDR3 covers 14 residues. The CDR3 loop is CASSQDPSVGELFF. Together with reference TRBV3-1 and TRBJ2-2, the CDR3 gives the full variable domain: DTAVSQTPKYLVTQMGNDKSIKCEQNLGHDTMYWYKQDSKKFLKIMFSYNNKELIINETVPNRFSPKSPDKAHLNLHINSLELGDSAVYFCASSQDPSVGELFFGEGSRLTVL.

The V and J genes are TRBV7-8 and TRBJ2-1; the TCRdb D gene call, TRBD2, has no DNA to confirm it. Germline loops: CDR1 SGHVS, CDR2 FQNEAQ. This CDR3 is built from 15 residues. The CDR3 reads CASSPRWEGNNEQFF.

The chain combines TRBV29-1 with TRBJ2-4; no DNA is available, so the TRBD2 call from TCRdb remains unchecked. The CDR3 loop spans 17 amino acids. Looked up from germline, CDR1 is SQVTM and CDR2 is ANQGSEA. CDR3: CSVAGTSGNLAKNIQYF.